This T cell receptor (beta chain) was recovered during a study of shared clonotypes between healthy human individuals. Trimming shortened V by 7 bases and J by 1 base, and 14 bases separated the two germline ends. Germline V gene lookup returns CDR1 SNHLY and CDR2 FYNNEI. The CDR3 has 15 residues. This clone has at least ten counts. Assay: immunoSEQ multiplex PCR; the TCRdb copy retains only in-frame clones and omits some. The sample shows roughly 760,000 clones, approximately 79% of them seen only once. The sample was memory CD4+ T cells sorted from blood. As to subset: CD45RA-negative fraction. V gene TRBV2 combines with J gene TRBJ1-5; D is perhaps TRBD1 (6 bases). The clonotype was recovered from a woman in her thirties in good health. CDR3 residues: CASKVNRVSNQPQHF. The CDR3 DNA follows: TGTGCCAGCAAAGTTAACAGGGTGAGCAATCAGCCCCAGCATTTT.